The source of this T cell receptor beta chain is a study of a mutant IDH1 vaccine in newly diagnosed glioma. Study as a whole: In some groups vaccination began 4-6 weeks post-radiotherapy; others received it with temozolomide. Points from the study as a whole: Whatever changes occurred in top peripheral T cell clonotypes seemed unrelated to pseudoprogression.

Points on this clone: What it binds is unknown.

Time point: week 11, during vaccination. In every dose of vaccine, 300 ug of mutant IDH1 20-mer peptide was given alongside topical imiquimod. Here immunoSEQ multiplex PCR was the method, and the copy in TCRdb shows in-frame clones only, minus some. The sample consists of 25,000 to 35,000 clones, around 90% of them appearing once. CDR1 is MDHEN, CDR2 SYDVKM, per germline. V lost 3 bases and J lost 4, with 4 bases in between. The CDR3 loop spans 13 amino acids. The chain carries TRBV28 and TRBJ2-6; D not certain. This TCR derives from a man aged 18 to 30 with glioma. This sample comprised PBMCs, obtained from a glioma patient whose treatment included an IDH1 peptide vaccine. CDR3 region: CASSLAGANVLTF. The CDR3 DNA reads TGTGCCAGCAGTTTGGCAGGGGCCAACGTCCTGACTTTC.